Below are 20 T cell receptor beta chains sequenced from a single sample in a study of shared clonotypes between healthy human individuals. Produced via immunoSEQ multiplex PCR; TCRdb's table is partial and in-frame only. The sample contains hundreds of thousands of clones, about 96% of which appear only once. The sequencing sample was made of naive CD4+ T cells sorted from blood. The subset: CD45RA+ positively selected. These receptors came from a woman aged 25 to 39 in good health.

The chain couples TRBV7-9 to TRBJ2-7, with D maybe TRBD2 (6 bases). Looked up from germline, CDR1 is SEHNR and CDR2 is FQNEAQ (reference sequence). V shed 1 base and J shed 2 bases, with 9 bases lying between them. The CDR3 contains 14 residues. CDR3 sequence reads: CASSLERVAYEQYF. In DNA form, the CDR3 reads TGTGCCAGCAGCTTAGAGCGGGTAGCCTACGAGCAGTACTTC.

V gene TRBV19 combines with J gene TRBJ2-7; 8 bases fit TRBD1. Losses at the gene ends were 3 bases for V and 7 bases for J; bases not matched to a gene: 11. Germline V lookup: CDR1 LNHDA, CDR2 SQIVND (reference sequence). The CDR3 contains 15 residues. This CDR3 reads CASSISRGRPTEQYF. In DNA form, the CDR3 reads TGTGCCAGTAGTATCTCCAGGGGGCGCCCTACAGAGCAGTACTTC.

The V and J genes are TRBV28 and TRBJ2-3, with D possibly matching TRBD1 (7 bases). This CDR3 spans 15 amino acids. Trimming removed 5 bases at V and 2 bases at J, with 14 bases between. Germline V gene lookup returns CDR1 MDHEN and CDR2 SYDVKM. The DNA for the CDR3 is TGTGCCAGCAGTCTCAGGGGGGTGGTCACAGATACGCAGTATTTT. Amino acid sequence: CASSLRGVVTDTQYF. The variable domain in full, completed from reference TRBV28 and TRBJ2-3, reads DVKVTQSSRYLVKRTGEKVFLECVQDMDHENMFWYRQDPGLGLRLIYFSYDVKMKEKGDIPEGYSVSREKKERFSLILESASTNQTSMYLCASSLRGVVTDTQYFGPGTRLTVL.

Comment on this clone: Within the sample, other DNA sequences also encode this same CDR3. V and J are TRBV7-9 and TRBJ2-6; D is uncertain. The CDR3 covers 15 residues. In germline, CDR1 is SEHNR, CDR2 FQNEAQ (reference sequence). V lost 3 bases, J lost 0 bases, and 6 bases lay in between. Here the CDR3 DNA reads TGTGCCAGCAGCTTGGGTCCCTCTGGGGCCAACGTCCTGACTTTC. Its protein is CASSLGPSGANVLTF.

The rearrangement links TRBV5-1 to TRBJ2-3, with 13 bases identical to TRBD2. The CDR3 is 16 amino acids. Germline CDR1 reads SGHRS; CDR2 reads YFSETQ. Losses at the gene ends were 4 bases for V and 2 bases for J; bases not matched to a gene: 4. The CDR3 region has the DNA TGCGCCAGCAGCACCGGACTAGCGGGAGACACAGATACGCAGTATTTT. Protein sequence: CASSTGLAGDTDTQYF.

This chain joins TRBV7-2 and TRBJ2-7; TRBD1 aligns across 7 bases. CDR1 is SGHTA, CDR2 FQGNSA, per germline. J gave up 4 bases and V 0 bases, and 6 bases lay outside the gene matches. The CDR3 loop spans 15 amino acids. This CDR3 is CASSLAPGQFYEQYF. In DNA, the CDR3 is TGTGCCAGCAGCTTAGCTCCGGGACAGTTTTACGAGCAGTACTTC.

This clone was detected only once. This sequence joins TRBV28 and TRBJ1-4; D call uncertain. V was cut by 5 bases and J by 8 bases, with 9 bases left in between. Germline CDR1 is MDHEN and CDR2 is SYDVKM. The CDR3 is made up of 12 amino acids. The CDR3 region is CASSTVREKLFF. Written as DNA, the CDR3 is TGTGCCAGCAGTACTGTTCGCGAAAAACTGTTTTTT.

The chain links TRBV4-2 to TRBJ2-2, with no clear D. V gave up 0 bases and J gave up 0 bases, with 5 bases separating them. The CDR3 has 15 residues. CDR1 LGHNA and CDR2 YNFKEQ come from the germline V gene. The CDR3 sequence is CASSQEAANTGELFF. For the CDR3, the DNA is TGTGCCAGCAGCCAAGAGGCAGCGAACACCGGGGAGCTGTTTTTT.

The chain has TRBV11-2 and TRBJ2-5, with TRBD2 matching over 15 bases. This CDR3 region has 18 residues. J gave up 5 bases and V 0 bases, and 7 bases lay outside the gene matches. Per the germline V gene, CDR1 is SGHAT and CDR2 is FQNNGV. CDR3 coding DNA: TGTGCCAGCAGCTTAGAAGGGCGGACTAGCGGGAGGGGGGAGACCCAGTACTTC. This gives the protein CASSLEGRTSGRGETQYF.

The rearrangement uses TRBV14 and TRBJ2-3, with 12 bases lining up with TRBD2. After removal of 2 bases from V and 4 bases from J, the junction contained 7 bases not matched to a gene. Germline values: CDR1 SGHDN, CDR2 FVKESK. This CDR3 contains 17 residues. The DNA of the CDR3 is TGTGCCAGCAGCCAATTCGTGACTAGCGGGAGATCAGATACGCAGTATTTT. As protein: CASSQFVTSGRSDTQYF.

This CDR3 is CASSLPGTSGEKLFF. CDR3 in DNA: TGTGCCAGCAGCCTGCCCGGGACCAGCGGAGAAAAACTGTTTTTT. The rearrangement uses TRBV7-9 and TRBJ1-4; weak D call: TRBD1 (5 bases). This CDR3 has 15 amino acids. The V and J ends lost 5 bases and 8 bases respectively, with 18 bases between them. In germline, CDR1 is SEHNR, CDR2 FQNEAQ (reference sequence).

The V call is TRBV5-1, the J call TRBJ2-5; no reliable D call. This CDR3 region has 14 residues. The V gene lost 4 bases and the J gene lost 5 bases, with 15 bases spanning the gap. In germline, CDR1 is SGHRS, CDR2 YFSETQ. For the CDR3, the DNA is TGCGCCAGCAGCCTCGGGCAGGTCGGGGAGACCCAGTACTTC. This translates into CASSLGQVGETQYF.

This clone was picked up one time. The V and J genes are TRBV2 and TRBJ2-3; perhaps TRBD2 as D (6 bases). From germline, CDR1 is SNHLY and CDR2 FYNNEI. Trimming removed 7 bases at V and 6 bases at J, with 17 bases between. This CDR3 comprises 14 residues. The CDR3 spells CASNLGGPVDTQYF. CDR3 DNA: TGTGCCAGCAACCTCGGAGGGCCAGTGGATACGCAGTATTTT.

A note on this clone: Other DNA sequences in the sample encode the same CDR3. J is TRBJ2-7 and V is TRBV13, with D unclear. The CDR3 totals 12 residues. Germline V CDR1 and CDR2: PRHDT, FYEKMQ (reference sequence). V dropped 4 bases and J dropped 2 bases, with 6 bases sitting between them. Written as DNA, the CDR3 is TGTGCCAGCAGCTCCGGAACCTACGAGCAGTACTTC. It translates to CASSSGTYEQYF.

The chain uses TRBV28 and TRBJ2-1; 13 bases fit TRBD2. The germline V gene has CDR1 MDHEN and CDR2 SYDVKM. The CDR3 is made up of 15 amino acids. J was trimmed by 4 bases and V by 4 bases; bases with no gene match: 1. The CDR3 sequence is CASSSLAGGYNEQFF. In DNA, the CDR3 is TGTGCCAGCAGTTCACTAGCGGGAGGGTACAATGAGCAGTTCTTC.

This clone was seen more than once but under ten times. The rearrangement links TRBV7-9 to TRBJ1-2; TRBD1 agrees at 9 bases. V lost 2 bases to trimming and J lost 6 bases; unmatched junction nucleotides: 4. The CDR3 has 14 amino acids. Germline V gives CDR1 SEHNR, CDR2 FQNEAQ (reference sequence). The CDR3 DNA reads TGTGCCAGCAGCTTATCGAGGACAGGGGATGGCTACACCTTC. As protein: CASSLSRTGDGYTF.

The chain is built from TRBV19 and TRBJ2-7, with D possibly being TRBD1 or TRBD2 (5 bases each). The CDR3 is made up of 14 amino acids. Trimming cost V 3 bases and J 5 bases, with 14 bases left between them. CDR1 is LNHDA, CDR2 SQIVND, per germline (reference sequence). CDR3 nucleotides: TGTGCCAGTAGTATCCGGCAGGGAGTCAACGAGCAGTACTTC. Translating it yields CASSIRQGVNEQYF. Using reference TRBV19 and TRBJ2-7 for the parts outside the CDR3, the full variable domain is DGGITQSPKYLFRKEGQNVTLSCEQNLNHDAMYWYRQDPGQGLRLIYYSQIVNDFQKGDIAEGYSVSREKKESFPLTVTSAQKNPTAFYLCASSIRQGVNEQYFGPGTRLTVT.

The rearrangement links TRBV2 to TRBJ1-4; D remains ambiguous. The germline V and J ends were trimmed by 7 bases and 3 bases, with 15 bases remaining between them. The CDR3 spans 15 residues. Germline values: CDR1 SNHLY, CDR2 FYNNEI. The CDR3 is CASIAQSVANEKLFF. The CDR3 nucleotides read TGTGCCAGCATAGCCCAATCGGTGGCTAATGAAAAACTGTTTTTT.

The genes are TRBV28 and TRBJ2-1, with D uncertain. In germline, CDR1 is MDHEN, CDR2 SYDVKM. This CDR3 comprises 15 residues. The ends were cut back, 3 bases at V and 7 bases at J, with 16 bases in the middle. CDR3: CASSLRVPLGNEQFF. CDR3 nucleotide sequence: TGTGCCAGCAGTTTGCGAGTTCCCCTAGGTAATGAGCAGTTCTTC.

The V gene is TRBV28, the J gene TRBJ2-1; D uncertain. V lost 4 bases and J lost 8, with 12 bases in between. CDR1 and CDR2 from the germline V gene are MDHEN and SYDVKM. The CDR3 is 13 amino acids. This CDR3 reads CASSSPPSHEQFF. CDR3 DNA: TGTGCCAGCAGTTCACCACCCTCACATGAGCAGTTCTTC.